The 7 T cell receptor beta chains given below trace back to one sample, sequenced in a study of T-cell memory formation after mild COVID-19. TCRdb recomputed calls from the 5' RACE reads with MiXCR, one row per CDR3 protein. The profile shows around 200,000 distinct CDR3 sequences, about 11% of them singletons. Sequenced material: PBMCs or a T cell subset sorted from them (not recorded which). The receptors here all came from a man aged 18 to 30 who had mild COVID-19 (a few samples of this study predate the infection). Cell type and time point are not known.

The rearrangement joins TRBV20-1 to TRBJ1-1; possible D gene TRBD1, 5 bases. CDR1 and CDR2 from the germline V gene are DFQATT and SNEGSKA (reference sequence). There are 12 residues in the CDR3. Trimming took 3 bases from V and 7 from J, leaving 12 bases between them. The CDR3 nucleotides read TGCAGTGCTAGTGGGGGAATTGTTGAAGCTTTCTTT. Protein: CSASGGIVEAFF.

The rearrangement joins TRBV10-3 to TRBJ1-2, with 9 bases that match TRBD1. V lost 5 bases, J lost 2 bases, and 3 bases stayed unmatched. Per the germline V gene, CDR1 is ENHRY and CDR2 is SYGVKD. CDR3 length equals 14 residues. In DNA form, the CDR3 reads TGTGCCATCAGTCGGACAGGGGTGAACTATGGCTACACCTTC. It specifies CAISRTGVNYGYTF.

With respect to this clonotype: One end of the junction varies from germline; a read error may be responsible. The chain couples TRBV4-3 to TRBJ2-1; TRBD2 matches at 11 bases. This CDR3 is built from 16 residues. CDR1 is LGHNA and CDR2 is YSLEER in the germline V gene. CDR3 nucleotides: TGCGCCAGCAGCTCATTGGGACTAGCGGCGTACAATGAGCAGTTATTC. Translating gives CASSSLGLAAYNEQLF.

The J gene is TRBJ2-5, the V gene TRBV5-1; TRBD2 aligns across 15 bases. The CDR3 is made up of 16 amino acids. The germline V gene encodes CDR1 SGHRS and CDR2 YFSETQ. V lost 2 bases and J lost 5; bases outside the gene matches: 4. This CDR3 reads CASSFGTSGGIETQYF. As DNA, the CDR3 is TGCGCCAGCAGCTTCGGGACTAGCGGGGGGATTGAGACCCAGTACTTC. Based on the CDR3 plus reference TRBV5-1 and TRBJ2-5, the full variable domain is KAGVTQTPRYLIKTRGQQVTLSCSPISGHRSVSWYQQTPGQGLQFLFEYFSETQRNKGNFPGRFSGRQFSNSRSEMNVSTLELGDSALYLCASSFGTSGGIETQYFGPGTRLLVL.

This clonotype came up a few times. The chain joins TRBV20-1 to TRBJ1-5; no clear D. The germline CDR1 and CDR2 sequences are DFQATT and SNEGSKA (reference sequence). The CDR3 runs to 15 residues. V dropped 4 bases and J dropped 2 bases, with 15 bases sitting between them. CDR3 loop: CSATSTGRGNQPQHF. For the CDR3, the DNA is TGCAGTGCTACCTCCACCGGGCGGGGCAATCAGCCCCAGCATTTT.

This clonotype showed up many times. The genes are TRBV5-1 and TRBJ2-1; TRBD2 matches 13 bases. The CDR3 covers 17 residues. Trimming took 0 bases from V and 1 from J; bases not matched to a gene: 1. Germline V gene sequence: CDR1 SGHRS, CDR2 YFSETQ. CDR3 in amino acids: CASSLETSGGSYNEQFF. In nucleotides, the CDR3 is TGCGCCAGCAGCTTGGAGACTAGCGGGGGGTCCTACAATGAGCAGTTCTTC.

CDR3 DNA sequence: TGCGCCAGCAGCCAAGGGCGGGGGACCTACAATGAGCAGTTCTTC. It translates to CASSQGRGTYNEQFF. This chain connects TRBV4-1 to TRBJ2-1, with 7 nucleotides matching TRBD2. The J segment lost 2 bases and the V segment lost 1 base, leaving 2 bases of the junction unmatched. There are 15 residues in the CDR3. Germline-derived CDR1 and CDR2 are MGHRA and YSYEKL.